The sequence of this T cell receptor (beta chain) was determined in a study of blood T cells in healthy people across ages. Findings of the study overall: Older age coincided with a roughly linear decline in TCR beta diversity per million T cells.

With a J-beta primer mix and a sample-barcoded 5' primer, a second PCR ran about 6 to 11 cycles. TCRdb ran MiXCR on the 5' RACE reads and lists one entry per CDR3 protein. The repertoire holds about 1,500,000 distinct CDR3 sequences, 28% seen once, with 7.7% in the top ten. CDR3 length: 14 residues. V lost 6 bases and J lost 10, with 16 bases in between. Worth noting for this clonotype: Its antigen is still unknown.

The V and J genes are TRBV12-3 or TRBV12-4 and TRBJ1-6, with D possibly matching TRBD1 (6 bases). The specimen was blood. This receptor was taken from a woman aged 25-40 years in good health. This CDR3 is CASSPSRGASPLHF. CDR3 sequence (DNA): TGTGCCAGCAGCCCTAGTCGGGGGGCCTCACCCCTCCACTTT.